Listed below are T cell receptor beta chains from one sample, sequenced in a study of T cells in Graves' hyperthyroidism and ophthalmopathy. TCRdb used MiXCR to reprocess the multiplex PCR reads, holding one entry per CDR3 protein. The sample has about 690,000 distinct CDR3 sequences; 17% are singletons. The specimen sequenced was blood. The receptor set was obtained from a man in his fifties with Graves' hyperthyroidism. Each CDR3 is given with its conserved first and last residue. D genes are given only for firm matches. A row's size may be missing; if present it is once, few, many or a size class.

abundance,d_gene,v_gene,j_gene,CDR3nt,CDR3aa
many,-,TRBV11-3,TRBJ2-3,TGTGCCAGCAGCCGTAAACTCCAGGGATTCGCAGATACGCAGTATTTT,CASSRKLQGFADTQYF
many,TRBD1,TRBV9,TRBJ1-2,TGTGCCAGCAGCGCCCCCGGGACAGGGAAAGGCTACACCTTC,CASSAPGTGKGYTF
-,TRBD1,TRBV28,TRBJ1-5,TGTGCCAGCAGTTTGACAGGGCCCCGGCCCCAGCATTTT,CASSLTGPRPQHF
many,-,TRBV28,TRBJ2-1,TGTGCCAGCACCCTGAACAGGCCCCATGAGCAGTTCTTC,CASTLNRPHEQFF
few,TRBD1,TRBV28,TRBJ1-5,TGTGCCAGCATCCTCCAGACAGGGTACAATCAGCCCCAGCATTTT,CASILQTGYNQPQHF
many,-,TRBV27,TRBJ2-1,TGTGCCAGCAGCTCCGAGGCGTCCCGGACAGCCTACAATGAGCAGTTCTTC,CASSSEASRTAYNEQFF
-,TRBD2,TRBV29-1,TRBJ2-3,TGCAGCGTTGAATTGGCTAGCGGATCCACAGATACGCAGTATTTT,CSVELASGSTDTQYF
many,-,TRBV30,TRBJ1-1,TGTGCCTGGAGTTACATCAGTATCAGGGCCAGAGGAACTGAAGCTTTCTTT,CAWSYISIRARGTEAFF
few,-,TRBV19,TRBJ1-5,TGTGCCAGTAGTATATACAGGCAATACAATCAGCCCCAGCATTTT,CASSIYRQYNQPQHF
once,TRBD1,TRBV30,TRBJ1-2,TGTGCCAGCGGACGGGTCCAGGGGGGAGGCTACACCTTC,CASGRVQGGGYTF
-,-,TRBV5-1,TRBJ2-1,TGCGCCAGCACCGGGACGATATCCTACAATGAGCAGTTCTTC,CASTGTISYNEQFF
many,TRBD1,TRBV18,TRBJ2-7,TGTGCCAGCTCACTGGGACAGGATTCCTACGAGCAGTACTTC,CASSLGQDSYEQYF